A selection of T cell receptor beta chains follows, all from one sample in a study of OX40 agonist ivuxolimab in advanced cancers. Measured with immunoSEQ multiplex PCR; TCRdb has only the in-frame clones, and not every one. The table shows 60,000 to 80,000 clones, with roughly 89% occurring only once. The specimen was CD4+ or CD8+ T cells sorted from blood, collected in a trial of the OX40 agonist ivuxolimab. Receptors were obtained from an adult with an advanced solid tumor such as melanoma, head and neck, liver or kidney cancer. The CDR3 runs from the conserved cysteine through the conserved F or W. A D gene is named only where the DNA matches it firmly. Not all rows give a size; the values are once, few, many and, for expanded clones, a class.

TRBJ1-5,.,TRBV6-6,.,TGTGCCAGCAGGATCATAGGGGGGAGGCAGCCCCAGCATTTT,CASRIIGGRQPQHF
TRBJ2-5,.,TRBV10-1,.,TGCGCCAGCAGCGTTGGGACGGCCCAAGAGACCCAGTACTTC,CASSVGTAQETQYF
TRBJ2-1,.,TRBV12-5,.,TGTGCTAGTGCCTGGTACGGTGAGCAGTTCTTC,CASAWYGEQFF
TRBJ2-7,few,TRBV5-1,.,TGCGCCAGCAATACCGGCAGTTCATACGAGCAGTACTTC,CASNTGSSYEQYF
TRBJ1-1,.,TRBV10-2,.,TGCGCCAGCAGTGCAGGCCCGGGGTTGGCTTTCTTT,CASSAGPGLAFF
TRBJ2-3,.,TRBV20-1,.,TGCAGTGCTGCTGACCCAGATACGCAGTATTTT,CSAADPDTQYF
TRBJ2-7,.,TRBV6-1,TRBD1,TGTGCCAGCAGTGAGGGGGCAGGGGGAATGATTACCCCCTACGAGCAGTACTTC,CASSEGAGGMITPYEQYF
TRBJ2-1,.,TRBV5-4,TRBD2,TGTGCCAGCAGCCCCGCCGGACTAGCGGGAGGGGGGAAGTTCTTC,CASSPAGLAGGGKFF
TRBJ1-2,.,TRBV15,.,TGTGCCACCAGCACCGTGGGACGGACGCCCGGGGGCTACACCTTC,CATSTVGRTPGGYTF
TRBJ2-3,.,TRBV7-2,.,TGTGCCAGCAGCTTAACAGATACGCAGTATTTT,CASSLTDTQYF
TRBJ2-1,.,TRBV27,.,TGTGCCAGTTCAAGTAAAGGGACGTACAATGAGCAGTTCTTC,CASSSKGTYNEQFF